The rows below give T cell receptor beta chains drawn from one sample of a study of T-cell memory formation after mild COVID-19. Using its own MiXCR run on the 5' RACE reads, TCRdb lists one record per CDR3 protein. The table shows around 420,000 distinct CDR3 sequences, with 20% to 25% occurring only once. The sequenced sample consisted of PBMCs or a T cell subset sorted from them (not recorded which). The receptors were gathered from an adult woman who had mild COVID-19 (a few samples of this study predate the infection). Cell type and time point are not known. The CDR3 runs from the conserved cysteine through the conserved F or W. A D gene is named only where the DNA matches it firmly. Only part of the rows carry a size: once, few, many, or a class if the clone is expanded.

size: few
D: TRBD1
V: TRBV6-5
J: TRBJ1-1
CDR3: CASSYLTGGTEAFF
DNA: TGTGCCAGCAGTTACCTTACAGGGGGCACTGAAGCTTTCTTT

size: few
D: -
V: TRBV9
J: TRBJ2-2
CDR3: CASSVAAANTGELFF
DNA: TGTGCCAGCAGCGTAGCGGCCGCGAACACCGGGGAGCTGTTTTTT

size: -
D: TRBD2
V: TRBV7-6
J: TRBJ2-3
CDR3: CATGGVLGPSTDTQYF
DNA: TGTGCCACCGGGGGGGTCCTCGGCCCTAGCACAGATACGCAGTATTTT

size: -
D: TRBD1
V: TRBV12-3/TRBV12-4
J: TRBJ1-5
CDR3: CASSFEGARNQPQHF
DNA: TGTGCCAGCAGTTTTGAGGGGGCGCGCAATCAGCCCCAGCATTTT

size: few
D: -
V: TRBV9
J: TRBJ2-7
CDR3: CASSEGSPGAGEQYF
DNA: TGTGCCAGCAGCGAGGGTAGCCCGGGGGCTGGGGAGCAGTACTTC

size: -
D: -
V: TRBV3-1
J: TRBJ1-1
CDR3: CASSQDSVNTEAFF
DNA: TGTGCCAGCAGCCAAGATTCGGTGAACACTGAAGCTTTCTTT

size: -
D: -
V: TRBV2
J: TRBJ2-7
CDR3: CASGQGLYEQYF
DNA: TGTGCCAGCGGGCAGGGCTTGTACGAGCAGTACTTC

size: few
D: TRBD2
V: TRBV7-8
J: TRBJ2-3
CDR3: CASSQTSGRADTQYF
DNA: TGTGCCAGCAGCCAGACTAGCGGGAGAGCAGATACGCAGTATTTT

size: few
D: -
V: TRBV7-2
J: TRBJ2-5
CDR3: CASSLVGGLQETQYF
DNA: TGTGCCAGCAGCTTAGTGGGGGGTCTCCAAGAGACCCAGTACTTC

size: few
D: TRBD2
V: TRBV11-3
J: TRBJ2-5
CDR3: CASSSGTSGTETQYF
DNA: TGTGCCAGCAGCTCGGGGACTAGCGGGACAGAGACCCAGTACTTC

size: -
D: TRBD1
V: TRBV5-1
J: TRBJ2-7
CDR3: CASSGTGTSYEQYF
DNA: TGCGCCAGCAGCGGGACAGGGACCTCCTACGAGCAGTACTTC

size: -
D: -
V: TRBV9
J: TRBJ2-7
CDR3: CASSASVSYEQYF
DNA: TGTGCCAGCAGCGCATCAGTCTCCTACGAGCAGTACTTC

size: few
D: -
V: TRBV29-1
J: TRBJ2-1
CDR3: CSVNRAEDNEQFF
DNA: TGCAGCGTTAACAGGGCGGAGGACAATGAGCAGTTCTTC

size: -
D: TRBD2
V: TRBV7-6
J: TRBJ2-3
CDR3: CASSLGASGEGTDTQYF
DNA: TGTGCCAGCAGCTTAGGTGCTAGCGGGGAAGGCACAGATACGCAGTATTTT

size: -
D: -
V: TRBV12-3/TRBV12-4
J: TRBJ1-1
CDR3: CASSPAVYTEAFF
DNA: TGTGCCAGCAGCCCCGCCGTCTACACTGAAGCTTTCTTT

size: -
D: -
V: TRBV10-3
J: TRBJ1-2
CDR3: CATGAAFNYGYTF
DNA: TGTGCCACCGGAGCCGCATTTAACTATGGCTACACCTTC

size: -
D: -
V: TRBV7-6
J: TRBJ1-1
CDR3: CASSLGQKTEAFF
DNA: TGTGCCAGCAGCCTTGGACAGAAGACTGAAGCTTTCTTT

size: -
D: TRBD1
V: TRBV27
J: TRBJ2-1
CDR3: CASSPLHLRQGINEQFF
DNA: TGTGCCAGCAGTCCGCTCCATCTAAGACAGGGTATCAATGAGCAGTTCTTC

size: few
D: -
V: TRBV5-1
J: TRBJ2-2
CDR3: CASSFGLGGTGELFF
DNA: TGCGCCAGCAGCTTCGGACTAGGGGGGACCGGGGAGCTGTTTTTT

size: few
D: -
V: TRBV4-1
J: TRBJ1-3
CDR3: CASSPRQTRSTPSGNTIYF
DNA: TGCGCCAGCAGCCCCCGACAGACTCGAAGTACCCCCTCTGGAAACACCATATATTTT

size: -
D: -
V: TRBV28
J: TRBJ2-6
CDR3: CASTFGNSGANVLTF
DNA: TGTGCCAGCACTTTTGGGAACTCTGGGGCCAACGTCCTGACTTTC

size: -
D: -
V: TRBV5-1
J: TRBJ1-2
CDR3: CASSLTTTGYTF
DNA: TGCGCCAGCAGCTTGACTACAACTGGCTACACCTTC

size: -
D: TRBD2
V: TRBV7-9
J: TRBJ2-7
CDR3: CASTWGTSGRDYEQYF
DNA: TGTGCCAGCACCTGGGGGACTAGCGGGAGGGACTACGAGCAGTACTTC

size: few
D: -
V: TRBV12-3/TRBV12-4
J: TRBJ1-3
CDR3: CASRGAAGNTIYF
DNA: TGTGCCAGCAGGGGGGCGGCTGGAAACACCATATATTTT

size: -
D: TRBD1
V: TRBV7-8
J: TRBJ2-2
CDR3: CASSFPRGQVGELFF
DNA: TGTGCCAGCAGCTTTCCTCGTGGACAGGTCGGGGAGCTGTTTTTT

size: -
D: -
V: TRBV9
J: TRBJ1-6
CDR3: CASSVGGGSYNSPLHF
DNA: TGTGCCAGCAGCGTAGGCGGGGGCTCCTATAATTCACCCCTCCACTTT

size: -
D: TRBD1
V: TRBV20-1
J: TRBJ2-7
CDR3: CSARDPGQGAYEQYF
DNA: TGCAGTGCTAGAGATCCGGGACAGGGGGCCTACGAGCAGTACTTC